What follows are 5 T cell receptor beta chains derived from one specimen sequenced in a study of blood T cell repertoires in COVID-19. Using immunoSEQ multiplex PCR, the repertoire was profiled, and TCRdb retains in-frame clones only, with some absent. The repertoire holds fewer than 250,000 clones, with about nine tenths as singletons. The specimen was peripheral blood. The receptors derive from a man aged 55 to 69 who had recovered from COVID-19.

The gene calls are TRBV2 and TRBJ1-1, with D possibly being TRBD1 (6 bases). V lost 7 bases, J lost 9 bases, and 15 bases lay in between. The germline V gene encodes CDR1 SNHLY and CDR2 FYNNEI. This CDR3 is built from 12 residues. For the CDR3, the DNA is TGTGCCAGCACCCAACTATGGGACAAAGCTTTCTTT. It encodes CASTQLWDKAFF.

The chain couples TRBV20-1 to TRBJ2-3, with TRBD2 identical over 12 bases. V was pared by 3 bases and J by 3 bases, with 7 bases of the junction left unmatched. This CDR3 has 16 residues. Germline V lookup: CDR1 DFQATT, CDR2 SNEGSKA (reference sequence). The CDR3 DNA is TGCAGTGCTAGTCCAACGACTAGCGGGAGTACAGATACGCAGTATTTT. Amino acid sequence: CSASPTTSGSTDTQYF.

This chain uses TRBV12-5 with TRBJ1-2; D gene unclear. V lost 5 bases, J lost 8 bases, and 9 bases lay in between. This CDR3 comprises 11 residues. CDR1 and CDR2 (germline): LGHNT, FRNRAP. The CDR3 nucleotides are TGTGCTAGTGGTCCGGAGCTAGGCTACACCTTC. This encodes CASGPELGYTF.

V and J are TRBV27 and TRBJ1-1; a weak D match, TRBD1 (5 bases). Germline V gene data show CDR1 as MNHEY and CDR2 as SMNVEV (reference sequence). Trimming pared 7 bases from V and 4 bases from J, leaving 13 bases between. This CDR3 region has 13 residues. The CDR3 region is CASKPQGSTEAFF. The CDR3, as DNA: TGTGCCAGCAAACCGCAGGGTAGCACTGAAGCTTTCTTT.

The chain joins TRBV12-5 to TRBJ1-6; unclear D gene. The germline V gene has CDR1 LGHNT and CDR2 FRNRAP. V gave up 3 bases and J gave up 0 bases, with 6 bases separating them. The CDR3 covers 15 residues. The CDR3 spells CASGLMSSYNSPLHF. The CDR3 DNA follows: TGTGCTAGTGGTTTAATGAGCTCCTATAATTCACCCCTCCACTTT.